The 2 T cell receptor beta chains in this list originate from one sample, sequenced in a study of control samples from healthy donors and cancer patients. The method was immunoSEQ multiplex PCR; TCRdb's version includes in-frame clones alone and lacks a portion of them. The table shows 150,000 to 200,000 clones, with 80% to 90% occurring only once. Sequencing was performed on blood. Receptor source: a woman aged 25-40 years in good health.

The chain has TRBV2 and TRBJ2-7; TRBD1 matches 7 bases. The CDR3 is 13 residues long. Germline V lookup: CDR1 SNHLY, CDR2 FYNNEI. V lost 3 bases and J lost 5; bases outside the gene matches: 4. In DNA, the CDR3 is TGTGCCAGCAGTGAGGAAGGGGGCCACGAGCAGTACTTC. As protein: CASSEEGGHEQYF.

The chain employs TRBV6-1 and TRBJ1-3; D is possibly TRBD1 (5 bases). Germline CDR1 and CDR2: MNHNS and SASEGT. This CDR3 spans 14 amino acids. The germline V and J ends were trimmed by 3 bases and 4 bases, with 10 bases remaining between them. CDR3 sequence (DNA): TGTGCCAGCAGTGAGTCAGGGTTGGGAAACACCATATATTTT. It translates to CASSESGLGNTIYF.